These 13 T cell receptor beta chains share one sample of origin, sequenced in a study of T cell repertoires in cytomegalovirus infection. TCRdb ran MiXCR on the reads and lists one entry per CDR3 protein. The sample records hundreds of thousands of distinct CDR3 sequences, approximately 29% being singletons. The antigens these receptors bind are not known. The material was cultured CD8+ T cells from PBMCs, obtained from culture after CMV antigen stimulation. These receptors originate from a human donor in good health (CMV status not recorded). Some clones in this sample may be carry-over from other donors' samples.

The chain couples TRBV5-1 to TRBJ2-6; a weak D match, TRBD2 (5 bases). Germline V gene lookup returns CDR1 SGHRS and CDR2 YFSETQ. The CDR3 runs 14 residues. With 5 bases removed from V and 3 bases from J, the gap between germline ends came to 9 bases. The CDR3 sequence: CASSYGDGANVLTF. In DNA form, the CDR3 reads TGCGCCAGCAGTTACGGGGATGGGGCCAACGTCCTGACTTTC.

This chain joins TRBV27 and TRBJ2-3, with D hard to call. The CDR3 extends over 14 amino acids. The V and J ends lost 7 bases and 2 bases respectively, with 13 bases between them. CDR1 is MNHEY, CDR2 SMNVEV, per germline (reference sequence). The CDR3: CASKLGSFTDTQYF. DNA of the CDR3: TGTGCCAGCAAATTGGGTTCGTTCACAGATACGCAGTATTTT.

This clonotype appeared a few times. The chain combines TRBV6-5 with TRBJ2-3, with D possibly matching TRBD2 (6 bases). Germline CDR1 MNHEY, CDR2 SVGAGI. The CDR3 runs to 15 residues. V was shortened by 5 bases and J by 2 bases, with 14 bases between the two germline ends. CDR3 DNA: TGTGCCAGCAGTCCCGGAGGGACTTTCACAGATACGCAGTATTTT. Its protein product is CASSPGGTFTDTQYF.

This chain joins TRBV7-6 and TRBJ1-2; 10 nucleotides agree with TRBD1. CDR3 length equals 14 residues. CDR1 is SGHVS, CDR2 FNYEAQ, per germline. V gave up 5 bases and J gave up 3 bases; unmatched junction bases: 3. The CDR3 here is CASSVGTGDYGYTF. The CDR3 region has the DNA TGTGCCAGCAGCGTCGGGACAGGGGACTATGGCTACACCTTC.

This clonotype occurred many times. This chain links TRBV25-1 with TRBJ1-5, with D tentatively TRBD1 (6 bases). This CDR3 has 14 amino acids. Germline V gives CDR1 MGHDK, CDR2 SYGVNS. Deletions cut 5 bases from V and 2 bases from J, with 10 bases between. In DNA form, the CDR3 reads TGTGCCAGCAGTTGGGGGGCCGGCAATCAGCCCCAGCATTTT. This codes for CASSWGAGNQPQHF. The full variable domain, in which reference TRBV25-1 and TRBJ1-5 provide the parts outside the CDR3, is EADIYQTPRYLVIGTGKKITLECSQTMGHDKMYWYQQDPGMELHLIHYSYGVNSTEKGDLSSESTVSRIRTEHFPLTLESARPSHTSQYLCASSWGAGNQPQHFGDGTRLSIL.

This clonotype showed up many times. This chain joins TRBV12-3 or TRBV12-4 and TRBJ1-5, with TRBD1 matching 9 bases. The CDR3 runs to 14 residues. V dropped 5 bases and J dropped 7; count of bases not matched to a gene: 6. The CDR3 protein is CASSLGQGKQPQHF. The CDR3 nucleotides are TGTGCCAGCAGTCTCGGACAGGGGAAACAGCCCCAGCATTTT.

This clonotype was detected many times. CDR3 nucleotide sequence: TGTGCCAGCAGCTTAATGTCAGGGGGCACCTCTGAAGCTTTCTTT. Translated, it gives CASSLMSGGTSEAFF. This chain uses TRBV7-6 with TRBJ1-1; 8 positions agree with TRBD1. This CDR3 spans 15 amino acids. Per germline, CDR1 SGHVS and CDR2 FNYEAQ. Germline trimming cut 2 bases from V and 6 bases from J; bases unmatched to any gene: 8.

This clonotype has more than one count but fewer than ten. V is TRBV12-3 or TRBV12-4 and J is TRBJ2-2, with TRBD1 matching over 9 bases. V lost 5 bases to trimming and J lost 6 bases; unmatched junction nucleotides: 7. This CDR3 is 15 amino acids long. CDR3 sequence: CASSPDRGGPGELFF. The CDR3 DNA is TGTGCCAGCAGTCCGGACAGGGGAGGGCCCGGGGAGCTGTTTTTT.

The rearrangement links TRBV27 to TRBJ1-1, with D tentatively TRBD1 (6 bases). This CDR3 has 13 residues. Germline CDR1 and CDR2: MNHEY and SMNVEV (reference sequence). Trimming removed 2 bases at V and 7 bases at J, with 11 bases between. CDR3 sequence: CASSLQGPFEAFF. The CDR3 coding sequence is TGTGCCAGCAGTTTACAGGGGCCGTTTGAAGCTTTCTTT.

The CDR3 bases are TGTGCCAGCAGTTTTAACCCCTCCGGAGAAGGCTACACCTTC. Amino acid sequence: CASSFNPSGEGYTF. The chain is built from TRBV6-8 and TRBJ1-2; D gene uncertain. This CDR3 is 14 amino acids long. CDR1 MNHGY and CDR2 SAAAGT come from the germline V gene. V was trimmed by 4 bases and J by 8 bases, leaving 17 bases between them.

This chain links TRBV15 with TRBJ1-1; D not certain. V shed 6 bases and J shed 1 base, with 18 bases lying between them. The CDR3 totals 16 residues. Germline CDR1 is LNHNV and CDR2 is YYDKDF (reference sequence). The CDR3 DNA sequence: TGTGCCACCAGAGAGACGTACCGGCAGAGGAACACTGAAGCTTTCTTT. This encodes CATRETYRQRNTEAFF.

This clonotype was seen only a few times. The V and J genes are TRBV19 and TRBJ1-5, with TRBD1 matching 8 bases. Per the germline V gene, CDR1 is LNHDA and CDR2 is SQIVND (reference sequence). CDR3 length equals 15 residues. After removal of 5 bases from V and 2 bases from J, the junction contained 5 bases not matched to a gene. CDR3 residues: CASSGTGKRNQPQHF. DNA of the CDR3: TGTGCCAGTAGTGGGACAGGCAAACGCAATCAGCCCCAGCATTTT.

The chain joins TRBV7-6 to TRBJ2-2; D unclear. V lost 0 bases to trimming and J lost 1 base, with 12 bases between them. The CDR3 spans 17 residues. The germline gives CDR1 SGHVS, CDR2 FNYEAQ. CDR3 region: CASSLAPQLMNTGELFF. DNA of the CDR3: TGTGCCAGCAGCTTAGCGCCTCAGTTGATGAACACCGGGGAGCTGTTTTTT.